This TCR beta chain comes out of a study of blood T cell repertoires in COVID-19 (TCRdb year 2020). At the level of the whole study: Samples covering the acute and convalescent phases of COVID-19 were provided by collaborators in the United States, Italy and Spain. The prospective study material was composed of cDNA or gDNA derived from T cells, B-cell-depleted T cells, or PBMCs. Subjects who had been exposed to COVID-19, were actively infected with it, or had recovered from it provided the deeply sampled blood TCRbeta repertoires that made up the dataset. The repertoires were released in a freely available public database intended as a resource for research on the immune response to SARS-CoV-2. The samples were drawn from two sources: the first 160 participants of the ongoing ImmuneRACE study, and 950 to 1,500 subjects contributed by 6 global collaborators. Nearly every sample came with metadata listing a de-identified subject ID, COVID-19 status, age in years and sex. HLA class I and class II types, where available, came from metadata supplied by the sample provider rather than from assay-based typing. On the study overall, not on this receptor specifically: The quantity of clinical and demographic metadata differed by source and by participant and was supplied without curation.

Sequences MNHEY (CDR1) and SMNVEV (CDR2) are obtained from the germline V gene (reference sequence). V has 3 bases trimmed and J has 4 bases trimmed; junction bases matching no gene number 1. The CDR3 measures 15 amino acids from cysteine to phenylalanine. The DNA shown is the 45-base CDR3, in frame from base 1. The immunoSEQ Assay, a bias-controlled multiplex PCR, was used to amplify TCRbeta CDR3 regions from genomic DNA. The original methods were these. Within the assay, amplification of reference gene primers was used to estimate how many nucleated cells each sample contained. Sequence reads were collapsed and filtered to measure the absolute abundance of every unique TCRbeta CDR3 rearrangement. For each sample, productive Simpson clonality was calculated as the square root of Simpson's diversity index across productive rearrangements. TCRdb obtained this table from immuneACCESS and retained in-frame rearrangements with V and J assigned. These tables miss some clones; where compared with another copy, unresolved V genes account for less than half of the shortfall, and the remainder is unexplained. For V, J and clone size, that table is used; D and trimming come from the DNA. In all, the sample holds over 150,000 clones, and approximately 91% of those were seen once. 0.5% to 0.55% of the sample belongs to the ten largest clones.

Collaborating institutions collected whole blood in K2EDTA tubes following their own protocols. For TCRbeta analysis, collaborators shipped samples as frozen whole blood, isolated PBMCs, or DNA extracted from either of those sample types. Remarks on this clone: Its antigen specificity is not known. One base away there is no much larger clone; base qualities are not given.

The source of this sequence is a man aged 50 to 59 with acute or convalescent COVID-19. Sequencing used peripheral blood. The chain is made from TRBV27 and TRBJ2-2, and 11 bases in between align with TRBD1. CDR3 loop: CASSLGTGGTGELFF. The sequenced DNA is TGTGCCAGCAGTTTGGGGACAGGGGGCACCGGGGAGCTGTTTTTT.